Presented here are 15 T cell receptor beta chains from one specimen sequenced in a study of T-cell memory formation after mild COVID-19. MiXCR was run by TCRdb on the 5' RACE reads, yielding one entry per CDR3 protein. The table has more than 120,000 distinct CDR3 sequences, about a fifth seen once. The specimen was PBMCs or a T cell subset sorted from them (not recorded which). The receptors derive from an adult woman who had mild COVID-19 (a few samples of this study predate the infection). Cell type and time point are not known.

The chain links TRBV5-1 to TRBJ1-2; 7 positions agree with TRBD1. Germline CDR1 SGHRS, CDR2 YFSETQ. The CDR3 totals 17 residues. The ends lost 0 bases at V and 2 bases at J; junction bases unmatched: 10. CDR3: CASSLDNRDRANYGYTF. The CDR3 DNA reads TGCGCCAGCAGCTTGGATAATCGAGACAGGGCAAACTATGGCTACACCTTC.

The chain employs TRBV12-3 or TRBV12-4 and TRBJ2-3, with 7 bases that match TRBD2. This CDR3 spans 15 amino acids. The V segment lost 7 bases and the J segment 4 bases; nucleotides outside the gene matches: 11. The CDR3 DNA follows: TGTGCCAGCACTCCGACTAGCTTGATGGCAGATACGCAGTATTTT. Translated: CASTPTSLMADTQYF.

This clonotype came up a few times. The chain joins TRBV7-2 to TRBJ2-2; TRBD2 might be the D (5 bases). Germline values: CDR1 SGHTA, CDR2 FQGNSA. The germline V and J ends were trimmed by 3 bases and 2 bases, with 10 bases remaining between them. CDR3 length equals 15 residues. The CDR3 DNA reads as TGTGCCAGCAGCTTCGAGGGCCGTAACACCGGGGAGCTGTTTTTT. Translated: CASSFEGRNTGELFF. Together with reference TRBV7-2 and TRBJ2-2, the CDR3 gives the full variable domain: GAGVSQSPSNKVTEKGKDVELRCDPISGHTALYWYRQSLGQGLEFLIYFQGNSAPDKSGLPSDRFSAERTGGSVSTLTIQRTQQEDSAVYLCASSFEGRNTGELFFGEGSRLTVL.

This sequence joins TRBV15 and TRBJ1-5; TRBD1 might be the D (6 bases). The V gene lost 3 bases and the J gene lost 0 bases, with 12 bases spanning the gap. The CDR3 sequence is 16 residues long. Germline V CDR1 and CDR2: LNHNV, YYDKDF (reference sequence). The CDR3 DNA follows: TGTGCCACCAGCAGCAGGGGCGGGTATAGCAATCAGCCCCAGCATTTT. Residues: CATSSRGGYSNQPQHF.

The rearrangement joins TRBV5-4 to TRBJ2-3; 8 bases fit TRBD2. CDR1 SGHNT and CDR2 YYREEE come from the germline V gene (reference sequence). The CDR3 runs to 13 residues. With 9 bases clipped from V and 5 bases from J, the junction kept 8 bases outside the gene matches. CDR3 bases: TGTGCCACGGCCGGGGGGGCCGAAGATACGCAGTATTTT. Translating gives CATAGGAEDTQYF. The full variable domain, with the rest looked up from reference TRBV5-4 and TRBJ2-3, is ETGVTQSPTHLIKTRGQQVTLRCSSQSGHNTVSWYQQALGQGPQFIFQYYREEENGRGNFPPRFSGLQFPNYSSELNVNALELDDSALYLCATAGGAEDTQYFGPGTRLTVL.

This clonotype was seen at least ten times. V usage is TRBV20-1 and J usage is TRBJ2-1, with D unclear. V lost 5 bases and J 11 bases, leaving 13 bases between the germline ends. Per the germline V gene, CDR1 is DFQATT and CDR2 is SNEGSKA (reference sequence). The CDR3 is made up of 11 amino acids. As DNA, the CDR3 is TGCAGTGCTGCAGACCCCAGTCAGCAGTTCTTC. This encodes CSAADPSQQFF.

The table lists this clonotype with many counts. CDR3 sequence reads: CASKGDHQPQHF. DNA of the CDR3: TGTGCCAGCAAAGGGGACCATCAGCCCCAGCATTTT. The rearrangement uses TRBV7-2 and TRBJ1-5, with D possibly TRBD1 on 5 matching bases. The CDR3 is 12 amino acids. V was pared by 7 bases and J by 5 bases, with 9 bases between. Germline V gene data show CDR1 as SGHTA and CDR2 as FQGNSA.

CDR3 nucleotide sequence: TGTGCCAGCAGCAAAGTAGGGAGGGACCCCTACGAGCAGTACTTC. Translated: CASSKVGRDPYEQYF. This chain joins TRBV21-1 and TRBJ2-7; the table's TRBD2 call for D was not verified on the DNA. TRBV21-1 is marked as a pseudogene. The CDR3 length is 15 residues.

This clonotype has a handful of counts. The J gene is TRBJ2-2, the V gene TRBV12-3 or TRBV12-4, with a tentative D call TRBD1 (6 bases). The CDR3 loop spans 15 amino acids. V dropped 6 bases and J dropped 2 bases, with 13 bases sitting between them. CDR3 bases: TGTGCCAGCAGACCGAGACAGGCCAACACCGGGGAGCTGTTTTTT. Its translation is CASRPRQANTGELFF.

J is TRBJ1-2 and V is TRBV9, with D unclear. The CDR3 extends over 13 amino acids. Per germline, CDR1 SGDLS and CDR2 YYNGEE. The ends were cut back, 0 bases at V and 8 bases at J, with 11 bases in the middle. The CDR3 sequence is CASSVGPSSGYTF. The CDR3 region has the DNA TGTGCCAGCAGCGTAGGTCCGTCGTCAGGCTACACCTTC.

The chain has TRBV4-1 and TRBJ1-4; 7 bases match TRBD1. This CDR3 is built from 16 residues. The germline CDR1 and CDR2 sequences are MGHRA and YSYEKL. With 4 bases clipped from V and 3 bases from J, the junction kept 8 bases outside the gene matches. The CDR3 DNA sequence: TGCGCCAGCAGCCGTGGACAGGCCGGGGCTAATGAAAAACTGTTTTTT. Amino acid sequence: CASSRGQAGANEKLFF.

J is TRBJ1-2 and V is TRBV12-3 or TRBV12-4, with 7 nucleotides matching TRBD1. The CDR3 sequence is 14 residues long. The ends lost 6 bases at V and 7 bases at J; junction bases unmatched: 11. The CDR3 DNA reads TGTGCCAGCAGCCCTGCAGGGGGAAGGACTGGCTACACCTTC. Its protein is CASSPAGGRTGYTF.

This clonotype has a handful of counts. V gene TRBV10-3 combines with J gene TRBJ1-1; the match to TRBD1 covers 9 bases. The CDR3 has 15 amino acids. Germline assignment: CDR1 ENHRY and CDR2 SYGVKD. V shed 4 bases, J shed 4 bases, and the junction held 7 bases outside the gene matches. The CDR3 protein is CAISGDRVGLTEAFF. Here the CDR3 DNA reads TGTGCCATCAGTGGGGACAGGGTCGGTCTCACTGAAGCTTTCTTT.

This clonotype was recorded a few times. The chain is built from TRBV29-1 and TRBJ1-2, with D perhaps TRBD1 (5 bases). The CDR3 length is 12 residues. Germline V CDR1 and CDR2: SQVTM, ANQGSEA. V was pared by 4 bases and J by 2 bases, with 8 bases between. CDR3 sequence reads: CSVGDWNYGYTF. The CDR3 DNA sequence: TGCAGCGTTGGGGACTGGAACTATGGCTACACCTTC.

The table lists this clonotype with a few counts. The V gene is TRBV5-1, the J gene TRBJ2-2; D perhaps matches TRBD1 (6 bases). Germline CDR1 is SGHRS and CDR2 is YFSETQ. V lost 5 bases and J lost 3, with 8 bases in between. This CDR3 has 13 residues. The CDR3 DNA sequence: TGCGCCAGCAGGTACAGGGACACCGGGGAGCTGTTTTTT. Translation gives CASRYRDTGELFF.